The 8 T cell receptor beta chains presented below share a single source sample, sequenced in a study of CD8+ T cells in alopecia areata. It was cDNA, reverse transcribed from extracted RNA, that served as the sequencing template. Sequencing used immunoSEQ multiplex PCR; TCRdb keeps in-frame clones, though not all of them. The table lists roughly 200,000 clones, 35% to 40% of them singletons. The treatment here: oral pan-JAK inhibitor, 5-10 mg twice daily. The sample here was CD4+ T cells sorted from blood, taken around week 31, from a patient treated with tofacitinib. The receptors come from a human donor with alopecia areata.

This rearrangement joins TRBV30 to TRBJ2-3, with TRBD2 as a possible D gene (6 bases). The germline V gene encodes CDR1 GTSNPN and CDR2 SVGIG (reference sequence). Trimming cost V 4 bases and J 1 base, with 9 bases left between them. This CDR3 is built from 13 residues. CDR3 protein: CAWKWGGTDTQYF. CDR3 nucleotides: TGTGCCTGGAAGTGGGGGGGCACAGATACGCAGTATTTT.

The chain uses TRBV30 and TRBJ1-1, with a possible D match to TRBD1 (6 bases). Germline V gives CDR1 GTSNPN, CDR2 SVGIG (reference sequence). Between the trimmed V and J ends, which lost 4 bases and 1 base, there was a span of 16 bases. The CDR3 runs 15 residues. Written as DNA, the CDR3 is TGTGCCTGGACCCCGGGGGGGCATTCGAACACTGAAGCTTTCTTT. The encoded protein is CAWTPGGHSNTEAFF. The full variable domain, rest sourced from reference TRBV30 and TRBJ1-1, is SQTIHQWPATLVQPVGSPLSLECTVEGTSNPNLYWYRQAAGRGLQLLFYSVGIGQISSEVPQNLSASRPQDRQFILSSKKLLLSDSGFYLCAWTPGGHSNTEAFFGQGTRLTVV.

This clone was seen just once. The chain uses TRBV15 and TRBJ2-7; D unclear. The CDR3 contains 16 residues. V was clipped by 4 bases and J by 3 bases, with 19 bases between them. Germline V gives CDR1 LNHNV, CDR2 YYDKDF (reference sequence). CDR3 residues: CATSIKSSADFYEQYF. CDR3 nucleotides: TGTGCCACCAGCATCAAGAGCTCGGCAGACTTCTACGAGCAGTACTTC.

CDR3: CAWSGLRVGRPHYEQYF. The CDR3 nucleotides read TGTGCCTGGAGCGGACTCAGAGTTGGAAGGCCTCACTACGAGCAGTACTTC. The chain couples TRBV30 to TRBJ2-7; tentative D call: TRBD2 (5 bases). The germline V and J ends were trimmed by 3 bases and 3 bases, with 24 bases remaining between them. The CDR3 spans 17 residues. CDR1 is GTSNPN and CDR2 is SVGIG in the germline V gene (reference sequence).

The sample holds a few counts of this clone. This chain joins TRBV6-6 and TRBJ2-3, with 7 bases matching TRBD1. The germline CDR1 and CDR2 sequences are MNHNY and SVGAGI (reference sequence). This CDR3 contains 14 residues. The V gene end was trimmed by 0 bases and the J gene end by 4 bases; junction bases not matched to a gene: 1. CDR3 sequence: CASSYSGGADTQYF. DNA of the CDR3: TGTGCCAGCAGTTACTCAGGGGGCGCAGATACGCAGTATTTT.

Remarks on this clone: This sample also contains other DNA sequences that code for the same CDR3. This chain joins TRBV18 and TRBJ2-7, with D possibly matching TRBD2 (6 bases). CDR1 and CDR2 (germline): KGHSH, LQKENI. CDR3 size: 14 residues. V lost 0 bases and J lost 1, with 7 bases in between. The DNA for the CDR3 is TGTGCCAGCTCACCACCGGGAGGATCCTACGAGCAGTACTTC. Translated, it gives CASSPPGGSYEQYF.

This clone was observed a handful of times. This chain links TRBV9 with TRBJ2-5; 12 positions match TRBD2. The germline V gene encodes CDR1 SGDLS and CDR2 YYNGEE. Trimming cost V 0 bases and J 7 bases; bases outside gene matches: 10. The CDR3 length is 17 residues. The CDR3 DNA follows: TGTGCCAGCAGCGTAGGAGGGCGGCTAGCGGGAGGGTCGACCCAGTACTTC. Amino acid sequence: CASSVGGRLAGGSTQYF.

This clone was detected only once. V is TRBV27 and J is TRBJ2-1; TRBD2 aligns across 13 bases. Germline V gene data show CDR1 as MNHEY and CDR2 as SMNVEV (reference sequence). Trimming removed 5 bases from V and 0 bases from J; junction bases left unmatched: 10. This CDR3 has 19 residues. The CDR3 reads CASSPPGLAGSRSYNEQFF. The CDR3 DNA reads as TGTGCCAGCAGTCCGCCGGGACTAGCGGGATCTCGCTCCTACAATGAGCAGTTCTTC.